Sequencing of this T cell receptor (beta chain) was carried out in a study of shared clonotypes between healthy human individuals. Study-wide results and caveats: Since donors were few, the genetic and exposure-history diversity represented was limited. Across subsets, estimated richness was generally greater for naive than for memory populations. It was only blood that was sampled, and tissue repertoires likely differ.

To note about this clone: Its antigen remains unidentified.

TCRdb's copy holds only in-frame clones and misses some; the assay was immunoSEQ multiplex PCR. The sample includes around 1,000,000 clones, roughly 80% of them seen just once. This CDR3 is built from 14 residues. Germline lookup yields CDR1 SGHAT and CDR2 FQNNGV. The junction had 7 bases not matched to a gene; V was cut back by 5 bases and J by 7 bases. The V and J genes are TRBV11-2 and TRBJ2-5; the match to TRBD1 covers 10 bases. The clonotype was recovered from a man aged 18 to 29 in good health. Some clones in this sample may be carry-over from other donors' samples. Material for sequencing was memory CD4+ T cells from PBMCs. Subset indicated: CD45RA-negative fraction. Here the CDR3 reads CASSQTGGDGTQYF. The CDR3 coding sequence is TGTGCCAGCAGCCAGACAGGGGGCGACGGGACCCAGTACTTC.